The T cell receptor (beta chain) under discussion was sequenced for a study of T cell clones after liver transplantation. About the research overall: Post-transplant blood was tracked for graft-donor-reactive T cell clones identified in a pre-transplant mixed lymphocyte reaction. Until 12-24 months post-transplant, subjects got standard immunosuppression and no induction. The study's findings and limits: Conclusions were preliminary, with small, heterogeneous patient groups.

On this clone itself: Its antigen is currently unknown.

Thawed unstimulated PBMCs were FACS-sorted by CD3, CD4 and CD8 into two populations. Germline CDR1 is SQVTM and CDR2 is ANQGSEA. V shed 7 bases and J shed 3 bases, with 18 bases lying between them. The CDR3 is made up of 14 amino acids. Sequencing used immunoSEQ multiplex PCR; TCRdb keeps in-frame clones, though not all of them. The table shows some 80,000 clones, with around 80% occurring only once. The clonotype originates from a human patient who received a liver transplant. Certain T cells may be donor cells from the graft. The input for sequencing was CD4+ T cells from blood, taken 48 months after liver transplant. The chain uses TRBV29-1 and TRBJ1-1; the D gene is possibly TRBD1 (6 bases). The CDR3 bases are TGCAGCGCTATCCACAGGGTTCCTCACACTGAAGCTTTCTTT. It yields the protein CSAIHRVPHTEAFF.